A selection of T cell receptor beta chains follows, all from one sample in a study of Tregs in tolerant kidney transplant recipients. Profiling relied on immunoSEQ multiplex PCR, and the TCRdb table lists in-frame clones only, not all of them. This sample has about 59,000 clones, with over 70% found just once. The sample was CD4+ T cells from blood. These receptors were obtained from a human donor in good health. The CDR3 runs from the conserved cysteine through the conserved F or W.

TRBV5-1,CASSPGTGEEKLFF
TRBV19,CASNKRQGAVSGANVLTF
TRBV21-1,CASSKEPLGGRGLLAGDNEQFF
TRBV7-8,CASSPGDYGYTF
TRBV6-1,CASSADPGRKNIQYF
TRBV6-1,CASSLRQQETQYF
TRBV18,CASSTVTGYNSPLHF
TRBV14,CASSQERGLPQHF
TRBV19,CASSMRLNTGELFF
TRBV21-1,CASSKANVRNAEAFF
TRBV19,CASSMLGAGAPGELFF
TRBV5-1,CASSLGDSGTDTQYF
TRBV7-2,CASSLTGGGNTIYF
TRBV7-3,CASSLLGQGRAFF
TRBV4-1,CASSQGGTGELFF
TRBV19,CASTRGEGTGELFF